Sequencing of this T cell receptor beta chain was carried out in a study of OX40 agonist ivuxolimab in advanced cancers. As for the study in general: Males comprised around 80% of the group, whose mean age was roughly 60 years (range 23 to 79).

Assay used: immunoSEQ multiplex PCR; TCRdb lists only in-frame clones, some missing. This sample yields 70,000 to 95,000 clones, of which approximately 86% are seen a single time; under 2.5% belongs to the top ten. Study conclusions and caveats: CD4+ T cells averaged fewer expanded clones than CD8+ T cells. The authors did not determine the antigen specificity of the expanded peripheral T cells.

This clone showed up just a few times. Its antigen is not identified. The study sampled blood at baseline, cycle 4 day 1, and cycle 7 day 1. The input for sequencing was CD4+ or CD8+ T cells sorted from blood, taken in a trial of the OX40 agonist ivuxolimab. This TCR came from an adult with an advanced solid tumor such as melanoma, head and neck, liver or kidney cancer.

CDR3 residues: CASMQIVLINEQFF. As DNA, the CDR3 is TGTGCCAGCATGCAGATTGTGTTAATCAATGAGCAGTTCTTC. This chain uses TRBV2 with TRBJ2-1; D is unclear. V shed 7 bases and J shed 6 bases, with 16 bases lying between them. The germline CDR1 and CDR2 sequences are SNHLY and FYNNEI. This CDR3 is 14 amino acids long.